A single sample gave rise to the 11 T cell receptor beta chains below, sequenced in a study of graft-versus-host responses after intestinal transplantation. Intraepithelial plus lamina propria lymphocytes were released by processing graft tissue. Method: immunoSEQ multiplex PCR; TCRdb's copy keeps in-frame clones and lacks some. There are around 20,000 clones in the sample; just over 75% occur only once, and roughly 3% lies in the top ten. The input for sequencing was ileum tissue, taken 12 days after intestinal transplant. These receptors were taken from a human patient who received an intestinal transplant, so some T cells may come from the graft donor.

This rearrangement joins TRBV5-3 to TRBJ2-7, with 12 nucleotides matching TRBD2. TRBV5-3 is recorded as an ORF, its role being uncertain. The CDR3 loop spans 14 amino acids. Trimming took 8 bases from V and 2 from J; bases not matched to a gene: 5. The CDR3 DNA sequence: TGTGCCAGCAGCCCTAGCGGGGGGGCCTACGAGCAGTACTTC. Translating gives CASSPSGGAYEQYF.

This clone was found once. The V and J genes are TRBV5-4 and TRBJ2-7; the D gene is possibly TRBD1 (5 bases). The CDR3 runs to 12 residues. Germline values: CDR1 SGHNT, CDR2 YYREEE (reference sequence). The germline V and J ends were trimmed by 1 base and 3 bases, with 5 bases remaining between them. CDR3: CASSLTGYEQYF. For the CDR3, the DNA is TGTGCCAGCAGCTTGACAGGCTACGAGCAGTACTTC.

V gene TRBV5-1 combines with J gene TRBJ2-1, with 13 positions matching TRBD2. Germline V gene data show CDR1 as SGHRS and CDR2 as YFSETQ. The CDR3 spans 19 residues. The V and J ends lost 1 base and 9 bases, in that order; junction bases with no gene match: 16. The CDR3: CASSLIGTSGRVSRSEQFF. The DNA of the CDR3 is TGCGCCAGCAGCTTGATAGGAACTAGCGGGAGGGTCTCACGCAGTGAGCAGTTCTTC.

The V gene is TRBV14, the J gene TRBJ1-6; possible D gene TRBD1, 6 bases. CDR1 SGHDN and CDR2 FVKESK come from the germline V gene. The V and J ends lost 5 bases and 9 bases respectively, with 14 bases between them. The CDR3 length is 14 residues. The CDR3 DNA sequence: TGTGCCAGCAGCTTCGGGGGGCGCGGTTCACCCCTCCACTTT. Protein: CASSFGGRGSPLHF.

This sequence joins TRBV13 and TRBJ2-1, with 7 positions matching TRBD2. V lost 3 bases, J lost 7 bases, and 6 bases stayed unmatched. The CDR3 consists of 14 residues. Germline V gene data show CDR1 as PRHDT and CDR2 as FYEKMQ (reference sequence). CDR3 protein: CASSLAGEWNEQFF. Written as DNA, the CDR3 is TGTGCCAGCAGCTTGGCGGGGGAGTGGAATGAGCAGTTCTTC.

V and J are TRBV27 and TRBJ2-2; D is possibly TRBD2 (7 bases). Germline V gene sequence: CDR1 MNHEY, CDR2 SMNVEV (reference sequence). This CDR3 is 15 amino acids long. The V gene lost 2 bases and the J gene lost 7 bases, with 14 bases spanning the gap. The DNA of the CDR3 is TGTGCCAGCAGTTTAGTCGGGGGGCGCGGCGGGGAGCTGTTTTTT. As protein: CASSLVGGRGGELFF.

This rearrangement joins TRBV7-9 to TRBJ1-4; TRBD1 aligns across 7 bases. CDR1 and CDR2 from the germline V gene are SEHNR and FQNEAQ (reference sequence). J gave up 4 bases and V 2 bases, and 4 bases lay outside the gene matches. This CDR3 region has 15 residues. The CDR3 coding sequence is TGTGCCAGCAGCTTATGGGACAGCCATAATGAAAAACTGTTTTTT. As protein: CASSLWDSHNEKLFF.

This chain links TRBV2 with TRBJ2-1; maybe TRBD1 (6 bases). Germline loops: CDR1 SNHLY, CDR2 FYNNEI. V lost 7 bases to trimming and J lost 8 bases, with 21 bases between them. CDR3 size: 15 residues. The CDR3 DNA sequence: TGTGCCAGCACAATGATGGCAGGGGAGTCCGATGAGCAGTTCTTC. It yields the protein CASTMMAGESDEQFF.

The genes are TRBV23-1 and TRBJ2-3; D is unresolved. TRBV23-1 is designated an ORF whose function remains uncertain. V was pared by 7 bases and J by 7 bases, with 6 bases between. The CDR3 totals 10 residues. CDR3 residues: CASTINTQYF. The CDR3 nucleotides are TGCGCCAGCACTATAAATACGCAGTATTTT.

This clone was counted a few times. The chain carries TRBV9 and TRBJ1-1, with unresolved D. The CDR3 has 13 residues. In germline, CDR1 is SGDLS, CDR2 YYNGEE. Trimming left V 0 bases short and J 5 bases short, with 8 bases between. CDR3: CASSVGSRTEAFF. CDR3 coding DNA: TGTGCCAGCAGCGTAGGTTCTAGGACTGAAGCTTTCTTT.

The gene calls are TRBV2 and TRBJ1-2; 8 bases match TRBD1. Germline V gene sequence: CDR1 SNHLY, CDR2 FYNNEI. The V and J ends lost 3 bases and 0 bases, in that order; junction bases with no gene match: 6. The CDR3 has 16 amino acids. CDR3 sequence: CASSEVGQATNYGYTF. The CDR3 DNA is TGTGCCAGCAGTGAGGTGGGACAGGCTACTAACTATGGCTACACCTTC.